These 20 T cell receptor beta chains were all obtained from the same sample, sequenced in a study of control samples from healthy donors and cancer patients. TCRdb's copy holds only in-frame clones and misses some; the assay was immunoSEQ multiplex PCR. Among about 76,000 clones listed, about nine tenths were seen once. Sequencing was performed on PBMCs. The receptors were gathered from a woman between 50 and 59 years old with colorectal cancer.

This chain connects TRBV11-3 to TRBJ2-1, with D possibly matching TRBD2 (6 bases). V dropped 1 base and J dropped 4 bases, with 11 bases sitting between them. Germline CDR1 reads SGHNT; CDR2 reads YENEEA. CDR3 size: 15 residues. CDR3 loop: CASSLGEALYNEQFF. Written as DNA, the CDR3 is TGTGCCAGCAGCTTAGGGGAGGCCCTGTACAATGAGCAGTTCTTC.

This clone was counted a single time. The rearrangement links TRBV2 to TRBJ2-1; 14 positions agree with TRBD2. J gave up 7 bases and V 5 bases, and 4 bases lay outside the gene matches. Germline V gene data show CDR1 as SNHLY and CDR2 as FYNNEI. The CDR3 runs to 15 residues. Here the CDR3 reads CASSRLAGGRNEQFF. DNA of the CDR3: TGTGCCAGCAGTAGACTAGCGGGGGGGCGGAATGAGCAGTTCTTC.

This clone has only a few counts. V usage is TRBV28 and J usage is TRBJ1-2; D is unclear. This CDR3 has 14 residues. V was cut by 3 bases and J by 1 base, with 9 bases left in between. CDR1 and CDR2 from the germline V gene are MDHEN and SYDVKM. The CDR3 bases are TGTGCCAGCAGTTTTTATGGGGATAACTATGGCTACACCTTC. Amino acids: CASSFYGDNYGYTF.

The chain carries TRBV18 and TRBJ1-4; no clear D gene. V was cut by 6 bases and J by 7 bases, with 18 bases left in between. This CDR3 has 15 residues. CDR1 and CDR2 (germline): KGHSH, LQKENI. The CDR3 bases are TGTGCCAGCTCTCGCGCCGGGCCCGGGCCTGAAAAACTGTTTTTT. Protein product: CASSRAGPGPEKLFF.

V usage is TRBV7-2 and J usage is TRBJ1-1, with 8 bases identical to TRBD1. With 3 bases clipped from V and 0 bases from J, the junction kept 9 bases outside the gene matches. This CDR3 has 17 residues. Germline values: CDR1 SGHTA, CDR2 FQGNSA. CDR3 region: CASSFNPGGTVNTEAFF. CDR3 in DNA: TGTGCCAGCAGCTTTAACCCAGGGGGCACCGTGAACACTGAAGCTTTCTTT.

CDR3 region: CASSQDGGVRQPQHF. CDR3 nucleotides: TGCGCCAGCAGCCAAGATGGGGGGGTTAGGCAGCCCCAGCATTTT. The J gene is TRBJ1-5, the V gene TRBV4-1; D might be TRBD1 (5 bases). This CDR3 is 15 amino acids long. The germline V and J ends were trimmed by 0 bases and 7 bases, with 13 bases remaining between them. From germline, CDR1 is MGHRA and CDR2 YSYEKL.

V usage is TRBV7-2 and J usage is TRBJ1-5; D ambiguous. The CDR3 length is 15 residues. Trimming left V 1 base short and J 6 bases short, with 13 bases between. The germline V gene encodes CDR1 SGHTA and CDR2 FQGNSA. CDR3 nucleotide sequence: TGTGCCAGCAGCTTAGACAGTAGTGTATTTCAGCCCCAGCATTTT. Translating it yields CASSLDSSVFQPQHF.

The J gene is TRBJ2-2, the V gene TRBV4-1, with 8 bases that match TRBD1. V lost 1 base to trimming and J lost 3 bases; unmatched junction nucleotides: 4. The CDR3 contains 16 residues. Germline loops: CDR1 MGHRA, CDR2 YSYEKL. In DNA, the CDR3 is TGCGCCAGCAGCCAAGTCCCGGGACAGGACACCGGGGAGCTGTTTTTT. Translation: CASSQVPGQDTGELFF.

The chain joins TRBV25-1 to TRBJ2-3; the match to TRBD1 covers 8 bases. Per germline, CDR1 MGHDK and CDR2 SYGVNS. CDR3 length equals 15 residues. V shed 1 base, J shed 5 bases, and the junction held 5 bases outside the gene matches. The CDR3 DNA reads as TGTGCCAGCAGTGAATTTTCAGGGGGCGGAGATACGCAGTATTTT. Translated: CASSEFSGGGDTQYF.

The rearrangement links TRBV10-2 to TRBJ2-4; 8 bases align to TRBD1. The germline V gene encodes CDR1 WSHSY and CDR2 SAAADI. V lost 2 bases to trimming and J lost 6 bases; unmatched junction nucleotides: 0. The CDR3 is 13 residues long. CDR3 sequence: CASSEQGANIQYF. CDR3 coding DNA: TGCGCCAGCAGTGAGCAGGGGGCAAACATTCAGTACTTC.

CDR3 loop: CASRDPTGELFF. The CDR3 DNA reads as TGTGCCAGCAGGGACCCGACCGGGGAGCTGTTTTTT. The chain joins TRBV12-3 or TRBV12-4 to TRBJ2-2; unclear D gene. The CDR3 runs to 12 residues. V was cut by 6 bases and J by 5 bases, with 7 bases left in between.

This chain uses TRBV6-6 with TRBJ2-2; D not resolved. This CDR3 has 14 amino acids. Germline CDR1 is MNHNY and CDR2 is SVGAGI (reference sequence). V gave up 7 bases and J gave up 3 bases, with 12 bases separating them. CDR3 residues: CASIRRQDTGELFF. The CDR3, as DNA: TGTGCCAGCATCCGCAGGCAAGACACCGGGGAGCTGTTTTTT.

The chain joins TRBV2 to TRBJ1-2, with 9 nucleotides matching TRBD1. This CDR3 region has 19 residues. J gave up 4 bases and V 10 bases, and 25 bases lay outside the gene matches. Germline V lookup: CDR1 SNHLY, CDR2 FYNNEI. DNA of the CDR3: TGTGCCACCTCGGAGAGCGGCCCTTTCATCGGGACAGGGATCTATGGCTACACCTTC. Translating it yields CATSESGPFIGTGIYGYTF.

This sequence joins TRBV18 and TRBJ1-4; no firm D call. V lost 4 bases and J 6 bases, leaving 9 bases between the germline ends. This CDR3 is built from 13 residues. Germline loops: CDR1 KGHSH, CDR2 LQKENI. The DNA for the CDR3 is TGTGCCAGCTCACTTCGGACCTATGAAAAACTGTTTTTT. It yields the protein CASSLRTYEKLFF.

The V gene is TRBV19, the J gene TRBJ1-2; 9 bases fit TRBD1. The CDR3 contains 15 residues. After removal of 5 bases from V and 4 bases from J, the junction contained 8 bases not matched to a gene. From germline, CDR1 is LNHDA and CDR2 SQIVND (reference sequence). The CDR3 region has the DNA TGTGCCAGTAGTTCATCCGACAGGGGGATCTATGGCTACACCTTC. The encoded protein is CASSSSDRGIYGYTF.

V is TRBV30 and J is TRBJ1-6; D is undetermined. Germline loops: CDR1 GTSNPN, CDR2 SVGIG (reference sequence). V was trimmed by 0 bases and J by 4 bases, leaving 7 bases between them. CDR3 length: 14 amino acids. The CDR3 nucleotides read TGTGCCTGGAGTGTTGGACGGTATAATTCACCCCTCCACTTT. Its translation: CAWSVGRYNSPLHF.

V is TRBV5-1 and J is TRBJ2-5; 7 bases agree with TRBD2. Germline V lookup: CDR1 SGHRS, CDR2 YFSETQ. V was pared by 5 bases and J by 1 base, with 11 bases of the junction left unmatched. The CDR3 totals 16 residues. CDR3 amino acids: CASRANPAGSQETQYF. CDR3 DNA sequence: TGCGCCAGCAGGGCGAATCCAGCGGGGTCCCAAGAGACCCAGTACTTC.

The genes are TRBV3-1 (or the pseudogene TRBV3-2) and TRBJ1-1; a weak D match, TRBD1 (6 bases). Trimming removed 4 bases at V and 6 bases at J, with 12 bases between. CDR3 length equals 13 residues. Germline CDR1 LGHDT, CDR2 YNNKEL (reference sequence). CDR3 nucleotides: TGTGCCAGCAGCCGAGGGGGGGTGGCTGAAGCTTTCTTT. Its translation: CASSRGGVAEAFF.

This clone was found once. The rearrangement links TRBV9 to TRBJ2-3, with D perhaps TRBD2 (7 bases). The CDR3 totals 16 residues. Germline V gives CDR1 SGDLS, CDR2 YYNGEE. V was cut by 0 bases and J by 3 bases, with 14 bases left in between. CDR3: CASSVVPGGPTDTQYF. CDR3 DNA: TGTGCCAGCAGCGTAGTCCCGGGGGGCCCGACAGATACGCAGTATTTT. The entire variable domain, with the rest obtained from reference TRBV9 and TRBJ2-3, is as follows: DSGVTQTPKHLITATGQRVTLRCSPRSGDLSVYWYQQSLDQGLQFLIQYYNGEERAKGNILERFSAQQFPDLHSELNLSSLELGDSALYFCASSVVPGGPTDTQYFGPGTRLTVL.

In nucleotides, the CDR3 is TGTGCCAGTAGTATCTCGCAGGCAAGGGACTATGGCTACACCTTC. Protein sequence: CASSISQARDYGYTF. The V gene is TRBV19, the J gene TRBJ1-2; no definite D call. Trimming removed 3 bases from V and 3 bases from J, with 14 bases in between. CDR1 and CDR2 from the germline V gene are LNHDA and SQIVND (reference sequence). The CDR3 is 15 amino acids.